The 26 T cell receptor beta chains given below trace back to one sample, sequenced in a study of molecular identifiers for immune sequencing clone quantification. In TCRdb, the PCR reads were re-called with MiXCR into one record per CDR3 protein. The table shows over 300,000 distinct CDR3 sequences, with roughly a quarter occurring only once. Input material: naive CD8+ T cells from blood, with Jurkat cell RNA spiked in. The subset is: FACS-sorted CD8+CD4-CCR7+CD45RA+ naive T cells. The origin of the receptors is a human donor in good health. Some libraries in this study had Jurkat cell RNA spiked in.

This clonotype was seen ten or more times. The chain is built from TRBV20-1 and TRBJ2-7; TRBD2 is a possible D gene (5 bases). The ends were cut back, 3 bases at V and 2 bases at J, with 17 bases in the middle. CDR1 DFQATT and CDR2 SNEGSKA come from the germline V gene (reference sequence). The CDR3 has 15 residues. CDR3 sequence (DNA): TGCAGTGCTAGGGCCGAGATCCGGGAAGCCTACGAGCAGTACTTC. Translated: CSARAEIREAYEQYF.

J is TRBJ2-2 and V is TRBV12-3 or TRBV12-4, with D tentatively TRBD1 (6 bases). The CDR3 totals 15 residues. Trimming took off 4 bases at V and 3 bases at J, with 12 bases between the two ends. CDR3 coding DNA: TGTGCCAGCAGTTCTAGGGGGAGTTACACCGGGGAGCTGTTTTTT. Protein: CASSSRGSYTGELFF.

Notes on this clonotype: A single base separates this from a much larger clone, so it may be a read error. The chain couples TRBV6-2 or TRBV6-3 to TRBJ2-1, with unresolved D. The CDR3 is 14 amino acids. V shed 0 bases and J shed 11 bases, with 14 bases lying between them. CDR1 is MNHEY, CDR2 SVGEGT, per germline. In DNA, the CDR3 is TGTGCCAGCAGTTACTCGAAGGTCGCGGCGAAGCAGTTCTTC. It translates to CASSYSKVAAKQFF.

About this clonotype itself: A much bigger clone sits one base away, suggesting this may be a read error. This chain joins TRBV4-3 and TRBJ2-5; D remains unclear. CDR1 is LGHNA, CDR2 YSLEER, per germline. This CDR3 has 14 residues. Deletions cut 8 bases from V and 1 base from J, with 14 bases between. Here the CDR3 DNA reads TGCGCCAGCGGACCCCCGGGCACCCAAGAGACCCAGTACTTC. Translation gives CASGPPGTQETQYF.

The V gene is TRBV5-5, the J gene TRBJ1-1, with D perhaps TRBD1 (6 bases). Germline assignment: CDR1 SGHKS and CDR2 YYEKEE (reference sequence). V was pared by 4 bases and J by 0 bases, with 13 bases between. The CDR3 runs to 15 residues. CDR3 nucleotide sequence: TGTGCCAGCAGCATCGACAGGACTATGAACACTGAAGCTTTCTTT. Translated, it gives CASSIDRTMNTEAFF. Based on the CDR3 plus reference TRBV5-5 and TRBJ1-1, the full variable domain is DAGVTQSPTHLIKTRGQQVTLRCSPISGHKSVSWYQQVLGQGPQFIFQYYEKEERGRGNFPDRFSARQFPNYSSELNVNALLLGDSALYLCASSIDRTMNTEAFFGQGTRLTVV.

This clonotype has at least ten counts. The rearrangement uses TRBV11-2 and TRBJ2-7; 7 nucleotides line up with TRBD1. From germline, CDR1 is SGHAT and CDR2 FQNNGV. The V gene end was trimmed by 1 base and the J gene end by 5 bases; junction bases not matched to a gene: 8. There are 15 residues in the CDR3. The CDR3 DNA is TGTGCCAGCAGCTTAGGCGCCACGGACAGGAACGAGCAGTACTTC. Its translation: CASSLGATDRNEQYF.

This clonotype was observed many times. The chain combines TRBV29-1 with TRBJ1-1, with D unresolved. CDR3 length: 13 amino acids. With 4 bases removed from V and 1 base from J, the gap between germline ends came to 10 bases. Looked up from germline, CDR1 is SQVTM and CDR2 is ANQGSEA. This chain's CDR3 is CSVVPPWNTEAFF. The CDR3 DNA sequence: TGCAGCGTTGTACCCCCATGGAACACTGAAGCTTTCTTT.

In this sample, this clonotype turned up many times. The CDR3, as DNA: TGTGCCAGCAGTTCCGGACAGGGAGATCAGCCCCAGCATTTT. Its translation is CASSSGQGDQPQHF. The gene calls are TRBV28 and TRBJ1-5, with TRBD1 identical over 8 bases. The CDR3 is 14 residues long. The junction had 4 bases not matched to a gene; V was cut back by 4 bases and J by 5 bases. Germline V gives CDR1 MDHEN, CDR2 SYDVKM.

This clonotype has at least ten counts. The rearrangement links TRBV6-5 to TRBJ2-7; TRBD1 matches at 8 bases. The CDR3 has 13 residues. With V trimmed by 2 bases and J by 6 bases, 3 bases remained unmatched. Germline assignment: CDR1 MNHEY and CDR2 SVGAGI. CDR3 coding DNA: TGTGCCAGCAGTTACGGACAGGGCGGCGAGCAGTACTTC. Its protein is CASSYGQGGEQYF.

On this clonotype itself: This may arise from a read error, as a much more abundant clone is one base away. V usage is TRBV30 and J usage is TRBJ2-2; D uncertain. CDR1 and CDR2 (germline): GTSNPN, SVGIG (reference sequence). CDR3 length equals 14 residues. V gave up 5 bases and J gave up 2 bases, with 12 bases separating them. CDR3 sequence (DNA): TGTGCCTGGGAAATCCATAGTAACACCGGGGAGCTGTTTTTT. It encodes CAWEIHSNTGELFF. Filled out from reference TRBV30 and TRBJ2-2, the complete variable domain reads SQTIHQWPATLVQPVGSPLSLECTVEGTSNPNLYWYRQAAGRGLQLLFYSVGIGQISSEVPQNLSASRPQDRQFILSSKKLLLSDSGFYLCAWEIHSNTGELFFGEGSRLTVL.

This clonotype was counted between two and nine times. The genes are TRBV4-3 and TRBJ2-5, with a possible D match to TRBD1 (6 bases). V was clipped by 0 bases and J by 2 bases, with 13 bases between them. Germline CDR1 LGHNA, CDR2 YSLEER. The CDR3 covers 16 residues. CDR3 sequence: CASSQEAWDKQETQYF. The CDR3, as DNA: TGCGCCAGCAGCCAAGAGGCCTGGGACAAGCAAGAGACCCAGTACTTC.

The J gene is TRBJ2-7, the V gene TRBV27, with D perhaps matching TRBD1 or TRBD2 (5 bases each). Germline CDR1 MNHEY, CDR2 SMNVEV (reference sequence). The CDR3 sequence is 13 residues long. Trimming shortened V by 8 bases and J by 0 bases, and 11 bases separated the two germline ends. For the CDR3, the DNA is TGTGCCAGCGGTCCCGGGACCTCCTACGAGCAGTACTTC. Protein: CASGPGTSYEQYF.

CDR3 nucleotides: TGTGCCAGCAGCCAAGATCGGGCGGCGAGGAACACTGAAGCTTTCTTT. This sequence encodes CASSQDRAARNTEAFF. V is TRBV3-1 and J is TRBJ1-1; unclear D gene. Trimming cost V 0 bases and J 1 base, with 12 bases left between them. Germline V gene lookup returns CDR1 LGHDT and CDR2 YNNKEL (reference sequence). CDR3 size: 16 residues.

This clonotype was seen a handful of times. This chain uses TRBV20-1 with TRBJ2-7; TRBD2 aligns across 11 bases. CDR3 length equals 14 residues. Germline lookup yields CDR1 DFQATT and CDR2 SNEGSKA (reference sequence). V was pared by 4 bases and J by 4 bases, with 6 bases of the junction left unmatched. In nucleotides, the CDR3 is TGCAGTGCTATCGGGACTAGCGGAGCTTACGAGCAGTACTTC. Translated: CSAIGTSGAYEQYF.

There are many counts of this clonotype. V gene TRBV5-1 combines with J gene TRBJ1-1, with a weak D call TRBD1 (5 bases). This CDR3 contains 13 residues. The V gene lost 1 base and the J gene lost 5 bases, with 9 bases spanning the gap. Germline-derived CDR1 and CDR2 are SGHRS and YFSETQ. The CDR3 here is CASSLIGGTEAFF. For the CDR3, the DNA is TGCGCCAGCAGCTTGATTGGGGGTACTGAAGCTTTCTTT.

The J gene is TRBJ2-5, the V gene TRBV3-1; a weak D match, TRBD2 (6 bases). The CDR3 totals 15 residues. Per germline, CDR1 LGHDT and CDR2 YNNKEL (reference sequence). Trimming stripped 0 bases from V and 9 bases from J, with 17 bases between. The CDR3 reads CASSQDWGGGGAQYF. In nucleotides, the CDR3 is TGTGCCAGCAGCCAAGATTGGGGAGGCGGCGGAGCCCAGTACTTC.

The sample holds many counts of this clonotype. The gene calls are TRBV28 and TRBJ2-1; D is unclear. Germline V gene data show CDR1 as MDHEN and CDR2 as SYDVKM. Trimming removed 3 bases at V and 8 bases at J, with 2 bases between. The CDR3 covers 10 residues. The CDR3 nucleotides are TGTGCCAGCAGTTTCTATGAGCAGTTCTTC. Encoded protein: CASSFYEQFF.

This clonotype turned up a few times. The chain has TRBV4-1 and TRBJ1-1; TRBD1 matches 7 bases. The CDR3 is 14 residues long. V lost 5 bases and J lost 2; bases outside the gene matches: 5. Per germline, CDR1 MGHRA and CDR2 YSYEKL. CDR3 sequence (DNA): TGCGCCAGCAGCGCACGGACAGGCAACACTGAAGCTTTCTTT. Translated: CASSARTGNTEAFF.

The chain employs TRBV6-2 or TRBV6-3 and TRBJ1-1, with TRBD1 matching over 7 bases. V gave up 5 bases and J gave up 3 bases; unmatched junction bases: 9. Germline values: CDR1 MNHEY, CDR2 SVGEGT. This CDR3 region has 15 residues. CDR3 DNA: TGTGCCAGCAGTGGTACGGGGAGGGGGCACACTGAAGCTTTCTTT. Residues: CASSGTGRGHTEAFF.

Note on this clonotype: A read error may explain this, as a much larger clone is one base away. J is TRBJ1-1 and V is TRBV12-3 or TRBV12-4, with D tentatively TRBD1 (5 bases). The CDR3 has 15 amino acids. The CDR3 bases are TGTGCCAGCAGTTTGTCGAGGGGAATGAACACTGAAGTTTTCTTT. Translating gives CASSLSRGMNTEVFF.

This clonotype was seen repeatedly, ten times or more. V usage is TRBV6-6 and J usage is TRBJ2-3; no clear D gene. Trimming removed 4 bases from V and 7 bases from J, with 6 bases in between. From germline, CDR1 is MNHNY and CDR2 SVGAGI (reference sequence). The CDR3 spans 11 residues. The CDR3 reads CASSLEYTQYF. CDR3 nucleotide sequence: TGTGCCAGCAGTTTGGAATATACGCAGTATTTT.

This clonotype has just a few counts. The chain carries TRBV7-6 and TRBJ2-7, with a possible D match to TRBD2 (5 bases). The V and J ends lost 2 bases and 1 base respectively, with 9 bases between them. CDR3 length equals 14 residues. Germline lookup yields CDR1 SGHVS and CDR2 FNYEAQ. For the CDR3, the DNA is TGTGCCAGCAGCTTACCGGGAACGTCCTACGAGCAGTACTTC. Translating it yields CASSLPGTSYEQYF.

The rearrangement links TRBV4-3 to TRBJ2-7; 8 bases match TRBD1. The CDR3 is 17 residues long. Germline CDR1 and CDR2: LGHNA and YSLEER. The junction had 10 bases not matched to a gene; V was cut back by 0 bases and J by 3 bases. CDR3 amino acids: CASSQESPRTGSYEQYF. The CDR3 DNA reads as TGCGCCAGCAGCCAAGAATCGCCCCGGACAGGGAGCTACGAGCAGTACTTC.

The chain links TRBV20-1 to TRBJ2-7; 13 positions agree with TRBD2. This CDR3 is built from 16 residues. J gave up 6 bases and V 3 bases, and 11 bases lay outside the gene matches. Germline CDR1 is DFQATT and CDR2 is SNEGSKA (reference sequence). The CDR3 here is CSARGLAGSRLGEQYF. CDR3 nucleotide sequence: TGCAGTGCTAGGGGACTAGCGGGAAGTAGGCTAGGCGAGCAGTACTTC.

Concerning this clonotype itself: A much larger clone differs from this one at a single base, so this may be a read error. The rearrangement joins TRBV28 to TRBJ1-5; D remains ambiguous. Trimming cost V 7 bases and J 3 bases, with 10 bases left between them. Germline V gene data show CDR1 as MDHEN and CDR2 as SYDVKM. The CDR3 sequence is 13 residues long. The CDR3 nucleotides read TGTGCCAGCACCGACGAAATCAATCAGCCCCAGCATTTT. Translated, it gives CASTDEINQPQHF. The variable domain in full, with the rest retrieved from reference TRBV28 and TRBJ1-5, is DVKVTQSSRYLVKRTGEKVFLECVQDMDHENMFWYRQDPGLGLRLIYFSYDVKMKEKGDIPEGYSVSREKKERFSLILESASTNQTSMYLCASTDEINQPQHFGDGTRLSIL.

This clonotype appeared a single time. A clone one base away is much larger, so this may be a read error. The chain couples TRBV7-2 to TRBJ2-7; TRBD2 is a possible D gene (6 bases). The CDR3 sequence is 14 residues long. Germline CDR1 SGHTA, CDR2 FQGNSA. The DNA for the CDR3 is TGTGCCAGCAGCTTACTCGGGAGCTCCTGCGAGCAGTACTTC. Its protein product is CASSLLGSSCEQYF.